This is a list of T cell receptor beta chains from one sample in a study of blood T cell repertoires in COVID-19. Sequencing used immunoSEQ multiplex PCR; TCRdb keeps in-frame clones, though not all of them. The sample includes some 270,000 clones, 86% seen only once; the top ten take roughly 5.2%. Source material: peripheral blood. These TCRs come from a woman older than 75 with COVID-19, enrolled during active disease. Each CDR3 is given with its conserved first and last residue. The D gene is left open where the match is weak. Clone size, where shown, is once, few, many, or a class for clones that have expanded.

J: TRBJ1-1; size: -; V: TRBV27; D: -; DNA: TGTGCCAGCAGTCTACGGACTCCGACGGGAAACACTGAAGCTTTCTTT; CDR3: CASSLRTPTGNTEAFF
J: TRBJ2-7; size: -; V: TRBV5-6; D: -; DNA: TGTGCCAGCAGGGTGATGAGTGACTACGAGCAGTACTTC; CDR3: CASRVMSDYEQYF
J: TRBJ2-1; size: once; V: TRBV10-1; D: TRBD1; DNA: TGCGCCAGCAGTGTAACACAGGGGAAGCAGTTCTTC; CDR3: CASSVTQGKQFF
J: TRBJ2-1; size: -; V: TRBV4-1; D: -; DNA: TGCGCCAGCAGCCGGAATGAGGGTCATAATGAGCAGTTCTTC; CDR3: CASSRNEGHNEQFF
J: TRBJ1-5; size: -; V: TRBV2; D: TRBD1; DNA: TGTGCCAGCAGTGAGGTGGGACAGGGGAGTCAGCCCCAGCATTTT; CDR3: CASSEVGQGSQPQHF
J: TRBJ1-3; size: -; V: TRBV2; D: TRBD1; DNA: TGTGCCAGCAGCGTAACAGGGGTTGCTGGAAACACCATATATTTT; CDR3: CASSVTGVAGNTIYF
J: TRBJ1-4; size: -; V: TRBV2; D: -; DNA: TGTGCCAGCAGACGCCCCGGAGGGCCCGGTGAAAAACTGTTTTTT; CDR3: CASRRPGGPGEKLFF
J: TRBJ1-2; size: -; V: TRBV2; D: TRBD1; DNA: TGTGCCAGCAGTGAACAGCAGGGGGTGTCCTATGGCTACACCTTC; CDR3: CASSEQQGVSYGYTF
J: TRBJ1-2; size: once; V: TRBV6-2/TRBV6-3; D: TRBD1; DNA: TGTGCCAGCAGCAAGGGACAGGGTATCTCCTATGGCTACACCTTC; CDR3: CASSKGQGISYGYTF
J: TRBJ1-6; size: -; V: TRBV9; D: TRBD1; DNA: TGTGCCAGCAGCCCCCGACAGGGGGCTGGGTCACCCCTCCACTTT; CDR3: CASSPRQGAGSPLHF
J: TRBJ2-6; size: few; V: TRBV15; D: -; DNA: TGTGCCACCAGCAGGAGTGGGGCCAACGTCCTGACTTTC; CDR3: CATSRSGANVLTF
J: TRBJ1-4; size: -; V: TRBV7-3; D: -; DNA: TGTGCCAGCAGCACCGGACTGATTAATGAAAAACTGTTTTTT; CDR3: CASSTGLINEKLFF
J: TRBJ2-1; size: once; V: TRBV5-1; D: -; DNA: TGCGCCAGCAGTTGGACCGGGACAAACTACAATGAGCAGTTCTTC; CDR3: CASSWTGTNYNEQFF
J: TRBJ1-3; size: -; V: TRBV6-5; D: -; DNA: TGTGCCAGCAGCGTACAGGAAAGCTCTGGAAACACCATATATTTT; CDR3: CASSVQESSGNTIYF
J: TRBJ2-2; size: -; V: TRBV2; D: -; DNA: TGTGCCAGCAGTAGGGGATCGCAGCTTGGGAACACCGGGGAGCTGTTTTTT; CDR3: CASSRGSQLGNTGELFF
J: TRBJ1-1; size: -; V: TRBV28; D: -; DNA: TGTGCCAGCAGTCTGGGCGGCCAGGGCCACACTGAAGCTTTCTTT; CDR3: CASSLGGQGHTEAFF
J: TRBJ1-4; size: few; V: TRBV5-6; D: -; DNA: TGTGCCAGCAGCCAGACAGGTTCGGAAAAACTGTTTTTT; CDR3: CASSQTGSEKLFF
J: TRBJ2-5; size: -; V: TRBV24-1; D: TRBD1; DNA: TGTGCCACCAGTGATCCGACCGGGACAGGAGGCGGAGAGACCCAGTACTTC; CDR3: CATSDPTGTGGGETQYF
J: TRBJ2-5; size: -; V: TRBV3-1/TRBV3-2; D: TRBD2; DNA: TGTGCCAGCAGCCACGGAGCGGGGGGGACCCAGTACTTC; CDR3: CASSHGAGGTQYF
J: TRBJ1-1; size: -; V: TRBV15; D: TRBD1; DNA: TGTGCCACCAGCCCGGACAGGGACGGGAGTGAAGCTTTCTTT; CDR3: CATSPDRDGSEAFF
J: TRBJ2-4; size: -; V: TRBV11-2; D: TRBD2; DNA: TGTGCCAGCAGCCCCCTGGGAGGGCTGACCAAAAACATTCAGTACTTC; CDR3: CASSPLGGLTKNIQYF
J: TRBJ1-2; size: -; V: TRBV25-1; D: -; DNA: TGTGCCAGCAGTGAACGACAGAACTATGGCTACACCTTC; CDR3: CASSERQNYGYTF
J: TRBJ1-1; size: -; V: TRBV2; D: -; DNA: TGTGCCAGCAGTGTTTTGTTTATCAGTAATGGTGAAGCTTTCTTT; CDR3: CASSVLFISNGEAFF
J: TRBJ2-2; size: -; V: TRBV6-6; D: -; DNA: TGTGCCAGCAGTTACGTGAGGAACACCGGGGAGCTGTTTTTT; CDR3: CASSYVRNTGELFF
J: TRBJ2-3; size: -; V: TRBV5-6; D: TRBD1; DNA: TGTGCCAGCAGCTTTTACAGGGGTTTCACAGATACGCAGTATTTT; CDR3: CASSFYRGFTDTQYF
J: TRBJ1-2; size: -; V: TRBV6-6; D: -; DNA: TGTGCCAGCAGTTACTCGAGCTATGGCTACACCTTC; CDR3: CASSYSSYGYTF
J: TRBJ1-4; size: -; V: TRBV4-2; D: TRBD1; DNA: TGTGCCAGCAGCCAAGGGGACAGCCCGAATGAAAAACTGTTTTTT; CDR3: CASSQGDSPNEKLFF
J: TRBJ2-1; size: -; V: TRBV7-9; D: TRBD1; DNA: TGTGCCAGCAGCTTGGACAGGGGGAGCTCCTACAATGAGCAGTTCTTC; CDR3: CASSLDRGSSYNEQFF
J: TRBJ2-1; size: -; V: TRBV11-3; D: -; DNA: TGTGCCAGCAGTCGAGGGGGGGAGTGGCCCTACAATGAGCAGTTCTTC; CDR3: CASSRGGEWPYNEQFF
J: TRBJ1-1; size: -; V: TRBV18; D: -; DNA: TGTGCCAGCTCACCAGTTGGACAAGCCACTGAAGCTTTCTTT; CDR3: CASSPVGQATEAFF
J: TRBJ1-2; size: -; V: TRBV2; D: -; DNA: TGTGCCAGCAGTGAAGCCCTCTATGGCTACACCTTC; CDR3: CASSEALYGYTF
J: TRBJ2-7; size: -; V: TRBV5-1; D: -; DNA: TGCGCCAGCTCGGGCAGGGGGAGGACCTACGAGCAGTACTTC; CDR3: CASSGRGRTYEQYF
J: TRBJ1-1; size: -; V: TRBV19; D: -; DNA: TGTGCCAGTAGTATTGAGGGAAGCACTGAAGCTTTCTTT; CDR3: CASSIEGSTEAFF
J: TRBJ2-6; size: -; V: TRBV12-1; D: -; DNA: TGTGCCAGCAGCTTAGGAGGTGGGGCCAACGTCCTGACTTTC; CDR3: CASSLGGGANVLTF
J: TRBJ2-4; size: few; V: TRBV11-3; D: -; DNA: TGTGCCAGCAGCCCCGGCGGAGGAGAAAACATTCAGTACTTC; CDR3: CASSPGGGENIQYF
J: TRBJ1-2; size: -; V: TRBV10-3; D: -; DNA: TGTGCCATCGGCAGGGTCTACGGTGGCTACACCTTC; CDR3: CAIGRVYGGYTF
J: TRBJ1-2; size: few; V: TRBV28; D: TRBD1; DNA: TGTGCCAGCAGTGTAATCCGGGACAGCTATGGCTACACCTTC; CDR3: CASSVIRDSYGYTF
J: TRBJ1-1; size: many; V: TRBV7-2; D: TRBD1; DNA: TGTGCCAGCAGCTTAGCGGGACAGGGGGCGCAGGCTTTCTTT; CDR3: CASSLAGQGAQAFF